The 22 T cell receptor beta chains below all came from one sample that was sequenced in a study of cytomegalovirus exposure and HLA in healthy donors. The PCR made use of 60 Vbeta and 13 Jbeta primers. Clones were read by immunoSEQ multiplex PCR, and TCRdb kept only the in-frame ones, dropping some. This repertoire shows roughly 100,000 clones, under 85% found once; its top ten account for around 1.9%. Source material: PBMCs. The receptors were sampled from a woman aged 40 to 50 in good health and CMV-seronegative.

This chain links TRBV9 with TRBJ1-2, with 7 bases that match TRBD1. The CDR3 contains 15 residues. Trimming at V came to 0 bases and at J to 7 bases, leaving 9 bases not matched to a gene. Looked up from germline, CDR1 is SGDLS and CDR2 is YYNGEE. CDR3 sequence (DNA): TGTGCCAGCAGCGTAGCTACGAGGGGACAGTTTGGCTACACCTTC. This codes for CASSVATRGQFGYTF.

This clone is a singleton in its sample. The J gene is TRBJ2-2, the V gene TRBV27; 8 bases agree with TRBD2. The CDR3 extends over 13 amino acids. CDR1 MNHEY and CDR2 SMNVEV come from the germline V gene (reference sequence). V was clipped by 3 bases and J by 7 bases; unmatched bases: 1. This CDR3 is CASSFAGGGELFF. The CDR3 nucleotides are TGTGCCAGCAGTTTTGCGGGGGGCGGGGAGCTGTTTTTT.

This chain uses TRBV29-1 with TRBJ2-4; TRBD2 agrees at 15 bases. CDR3 length equals 19 residues. Germline trimming cut 6 bases from V and 0 bases from J; bases unmatched to any gene: 12. Germline assignment: CDR1 SQVTM and CDR2 ANQGSEA. CDR3 coding DNA: TGCAGCGTGGACAACGGACTAGCGGGAGGGGTGCTAGCCAAAAACATTCAGTACTTC. This gives the protein CSVDNGLAGGVLAKNIQYF.

This sequence joins TRBV23-1 and TRBJ1-1, with 9 bases that match TRBD1. TRBV23-1 is an open reading frame whose function is uncertain. V dropped 8 bases and J dropped 2; count of bases not matched to a gene: 6. The CDR3 contains 14 residues. The CDR3 loop reads CASGPTGGNTEAFF. The CDR3 DNA reads as TGCGCCAGCGGGCCGACAGGGGGTAACACTGAAGCTTTCTTT.

The V gene is TRBV2, the J gene TRBJ2-7; 7 bases are a match to TRBD2. V gave up 6 bases and J gave up 0 bases; unmatched junction bases: 5. Germline values: CDR1 SNHLY, CDR2 FYNNEI. The CDR3 is made up of 14 amino acids. The CDR3 reads CASRGGTGSYEQYF. CDR3 in DNA: TGTGCCAGCAGGGGAGGGACTGGCTCCTACGAGCAGTACTTC.

This chain connects TRBV27 to TRBJ2-7, with D possibly being TRBD1 (6 bases). V was cut by 3 bases and J by 3 bases, with 12 bases left in between. This CDR3 is built from 14 residues. Germline V CDR1 and CDR2: MNHEY, SMNVEV (reference sequence). CDR3: CASSFDRTLYEQYF. DNA of the CDR3: TGTGCCAGCAGTTTTGACAGGACCCTCTACGAGCAGTACTTC.

This clone was detected a few times. The chain uses TRBV4-2 and TRBJ2-4; 9 bases map to TRBD2. CDR1 and CDR2 from the germline V gene are LGHNA and YNFKEQ. Trimming took 2 bases from V and 7 from J; bases not matched to a gene: 12. This CDR3 region has 17 residues. Written as DNA, the CDR3 is TGTGCCAGCAGCCAATTCGGCGGGAGGGCCGTAGTGAACATTCAGTACTTC. Residues: CASSQFGGRAVVNIQYF.

As to this clone: At one boundary the junction diverges from the germline segment, which might be a read error. V is TRBV7-7 and J is TRBJ1-1; D is possibly TRBD1 (6 bases). The CDR3 length is 13 residues. The germline gives CDR1 SSHAT, CDR2 FNYEAQ (reference sequence). The CDR3 coding sequence is TGTGCTAGCAGCTTGGACAGACAAACTGAAGCTTTCTTT. Protein: CASSLDRQTEAFF.

This clone occurred a few times. This chain joins TRBV7-2 and TRBJ2-7, with D perhaps TRBD2 (6 bases). The CDR3 extends over 15 amino acids. CDR1 and CDR2 from the germline V gene are SGHTA and FQGNSA. Deletions cut 3 bases from V and 3 bases from J, with 15 bases between. CDR3 in DNA: TGTGCCAGCAGCTTCGATGCGGGGCGTTTCTACGAGCAGTACTTC. This gives the protein CASSFDAGRFYEQYF.

This chain links TRBV12-5 with TRBJ1-1, with D possibly being TRBD1 (5 bases). From germline, CDR1 is LGHNT and CDR2 FRNRAP. The CDR3 is 13 amino acids. Trimming removed 3 bases at V and 3 bases at J, with 8 bases between. The CDR3 spells CASGFGADTEAFF. CDR3 nucleotides: TGTGCTAGTGGTTTTGGGGCCGACACTGAAGCTTTCTTT.

This sequence joins TRBV5-1 and TRBJ2-2, with TRBD2 matching 7 bases. Trimming took 6 bases from V and 4 from J; bases not matched to a gene: 6. The germline CDR1 and CDR2 sequences are SGHRS and YFSETQ. The CDR3 totals 14 residues. The CDR3 DNA reads TGCGCCAGCATGCTGATAGCGGGCACCGGGGAGCTGTTTTTT. Translation: CASMLIAGTGELFF.

This clone was detected only a few times. The CDR3 DNA is TGCAGCGCTGGGACTAGCGGTGGTCTGGAGCAGTACTTC. It is translated as CSAGTSGGLEQYF. This sequence joins TRBV29-1 and TRBJ2-7; 11 bases are shared with TRBD2. This CDR3 region has 13 residues. Losses at the gene ends were 7 bases for V and 7 bases for J; bases not matched to a gene: 9. CDR1 SQVTM and CDR2 ANQGSEA come from the germline V gene.

V and J are TRBV18 and TRBJ1-4, with TRBD1 identical over 8 bases. With V trimmed by 3 bases and J by 4 bases, 10 bases remained unmatched. In germline, CDR1 is KGHSH, CDR2 LQKENI. The CDR3 runs 17 residues. CDR3: CASSPSQGAMDNEKLFF. CDR3 in DNA: TGTGCCAGCTCACCGTCCCAGGGGGCTATGGATAATGAAAAACTGTTTTTT.

This clone was counted a few times. This chain connects TRBV28 to TRBJ1-2; 9 bases map to TRBD1. Germline CDR1 and CDR2: MDHEN and SYDVKM. The CDR3 is 16 amino acids. The ends lost 2 bases at V and 0 bases at J; junction bases unmatched: 4. The CDR3 DNA reads as TGTGCCAGCAGTTTACTCGGGACAGGGACTAACTATGGCTACACCTTC. Translation gives CASSLLGTGTNYGYTF.

The chain combines TRBV30 with TRBJ2-1; 10 bases fit TRBD2. With V trimmed by 6 bases and J by 4 bases, 3 bases remained unmatched. This CDR3 comprises 13 residues. Germline CDR1 reads GTSNPN; CDR2 reads SVGIG (reference sequence). CDR3 residues: CACGLAAYNEQFF. CDR3 coding DNA: TGTGCCTGCGGACTAGCGGCTTACAATGAGCAGTTCTTC.

This clone was detected only a few times. V usage is TRBV30 and J usage is TRBJ1-1; D not resolved. The V end lost 0 bases, the J end lost 0 bases, and 5 bases lay between the germline ends. The CDR3 consists of 13 residues. Germline values: CDR1 GTSNPN, CDR2 SVGIG (reference sequence). CDR3 sequence: CAWSVQVNTEAFF. CDR3 DNA sequence: TGTGCCTGGAGTGTGCAGGTGAACACTGAAGCTTTCTTT.

The V call is TRBV7-3, the J call TRBJ1-6; a weak D match, TRBD1 (6 bases). Trimming removed 4 bases at V and 9 bases at J, with 16 bases between. The CDR3 length is 15 residues. Per the germline V gene, CDR1 is SGHTA and CDR2 is FQGTGA. The CDR3 sequence is CASSSGQGSGSPLHF. The CDR3 DNA is TGTGCCAGCAGCTCCGGGCAGGGGTCTGGTTCACCCCTCCACTTT.

This clone was found a few times. This rearrangement joins TRBV5-1 to TRBJ1-6; a weak D match, TRBD1 (6 bases). CDR1 and CDR2 (germline): SGHRS, YFSETQ. Trimming removed 2 bases at V and 0 bases at J, with 21 bases between. This CDR3 comprises 20 residues. The CDR3 region has the DNA TGCGCCAGCAGCTTAACTATTGCACAGGGTCGCGGCTCCTATAATTCACCCCTCCACTTT. Its translation is CASSLTIAQGRGSYNSPLHF.

This clone has just one count. V is TRBV6-4 and J is TRBJ2-3, with D possibly TRBD2 on 5 matching bases. Trimming shortened V by 8 bases and J by 2 bases, and 20 bases separated the two germline ends. Germline V CDR1 and CDR2: MRHNA, SNTAGT. The CDR3 is made up of 16 amino acids. CDR3: CASALEADFDTDTQYF. The CDR3 DNA sequence: TGTGCCAGCGCCCTGGAAGCGGACTTTGACACAGATACGCAGTATTTT.

The CDR3 reads CASSQDLGPYEQYF. In DNA, the CDR3 is TGCGCCAGCAGCCAAGACCTGGGCCCCTACGAGCAGTACTTC. The V gene is TRBV4-3, the J gene TRBJ2-7; D uncertain. Trimming shortened V by 0 bases and J by 2 bases, and 8 bases separated the two germline ends. This CDR3 has 14 amino acids. Germline lookup yields CDR1 LGHNA and CDR2 YSLEER.

The chain uses TRBV7-3 and TRBJ2-7; TRBD1 aligns across 11 bases. The CDR3 is made up of 13 amino acids. With V trimmed by 5 bases and J by 5 bases, 2 bases remained unmatched. CDR1 and CDR2 (germline): SGHTA, FQGTGA. CDR3 DNA sequence: TGTGCCAGCAGCCGGACAGGGGGCGACGAGCAGTACTTC. Translation gives CASSRTGGDEQYF. Complete variable domain (other parts from reference TRBV7-3 and TRBJ2-7): GAGVSQTPSNKVTEKGKYVELRCDPISGHTALYWYRQSLGQGPEFLIYFQGTGAADDSGLPNDRFFAVRPEGSVSTLKIQRTERGDSAVYLCASSRTGGDEQYFGPGTRLTVT.

The chain joins TRBV6-5 to TRBJ2-5; 9 bases fit TRBD2. The CDR3 loop spans 13 amino acids. Looked up from germline, CDR1 is MNHEY and CDR2 is SVGAGI. V was pared by 7 bases and J by 2 bases, with 2 bases of the junction left unmatched. CDR3 nucleotides: TGTGCCAGCACCCTAGCGGGGCAAGAGACCCAGTACTTC. Its protein is CASTLAGQETQYF.